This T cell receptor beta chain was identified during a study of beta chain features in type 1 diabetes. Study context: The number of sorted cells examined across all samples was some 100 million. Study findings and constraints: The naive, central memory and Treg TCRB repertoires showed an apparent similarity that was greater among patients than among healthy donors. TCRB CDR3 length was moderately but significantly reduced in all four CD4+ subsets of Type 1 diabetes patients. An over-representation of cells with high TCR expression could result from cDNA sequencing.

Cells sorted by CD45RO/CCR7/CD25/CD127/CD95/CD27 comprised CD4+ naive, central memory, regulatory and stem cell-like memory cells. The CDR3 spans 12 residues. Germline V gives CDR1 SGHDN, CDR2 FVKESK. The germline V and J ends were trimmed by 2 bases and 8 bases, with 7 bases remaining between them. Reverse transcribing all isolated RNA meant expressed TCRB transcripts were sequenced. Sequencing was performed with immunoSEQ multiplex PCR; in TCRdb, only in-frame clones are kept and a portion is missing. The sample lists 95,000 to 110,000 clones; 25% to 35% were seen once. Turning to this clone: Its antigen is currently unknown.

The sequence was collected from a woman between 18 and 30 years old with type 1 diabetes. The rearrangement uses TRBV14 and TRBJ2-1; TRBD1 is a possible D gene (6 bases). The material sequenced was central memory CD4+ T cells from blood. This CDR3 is CASSQTGHEQFF. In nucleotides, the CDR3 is TGTGCCAGCAGCCAAACAGGGCATGAGCAGTTCTTC.